Listed below are T cell receptor beta chains from one sample, sequenced in a study of blood T cell repertoires in COVID-19. Profiled with immunoSEQ multiplex PCR; TCRdb holds only in-frame clones, not every one. The sample has some 190,000 clones, roughly 83% seen once; the top ten hold 5.6%. Sequenced material: PBMCs or T cells enriched from blood (not recorded which). The receptors were sampled from a man aged 35-49 years with acute COVID-19. Both conserved end residues are part of each CDR3. A D gene is named only where the DNA matches it firmly. The size entry is marked missing in some rows and otherwise reads once, few, many or a size class.

J gene	D gene	V gene	clone size	CDR3 protein	CDR3 DNA
TRBJ1-1	-	TRBV27	-	CASSSLGLNTEAFF	TGTGCCAGCAGTTCCTTGGGCCTGAACACTGAAGCTTTCTTT
TRBJ1-5	-	TRBV7-2	-	CASSQQGKVSQPQHF	TGTGCCAGCAGCCAGCAGGGGAAGGTTAGTCAGCCCCAGCATTTT
TRBJ2-3	TRBD1	TRBV13	-	CASSLRTGVRDTQYF	TGTGCCAGCAGCCTCCGGACAGGGGTAAGGGATACGCAGTATTTT
TRBJ2-3	TRBD2	TRBV25-1	-	CASSEETSGRGTDTQYF	TGTGCCAGCAGTGAAGAAACTAGCGGGAGGGGGACAGATACGCAGTATTTT
TRBJ2-3	TRBD2	TRBV7-2	-	CASSIVAGGPDTQYF	TGTGCCAGCAGCATAGTAGCGGGAGGGCCAGATACGCAGTATTTT
TRBJ2-7	-	TRBV3-1/TRBV3-2	-	CASSQAGEMDEQYF	TGTGCCAGCAGCCAAGCAGGGGAGATGGACGAGCAGTACTTC
TRBJ1-5	-	TRBV28	-	CASNLRPQHF	TGTGCCAGCAATCTGAGGCCCCAGCATTTT
TRBJ2-5	TRBD1	TRBV7-2	-	CASSGGGTGRAETQYF	TGTGCCAGCAGCGGTGGGGGGACAGGGAGGGCAGAGACCCAGTACTTC
TRBJ1-2	-	TRBV4-1	-	CASSQDEGYYGYTF	TGCGCCAGCAGCCAAGATGAGGGATACTATGGCTACACCTTC
TRBJ2-5	TRBD2	TRBV5-4	-	CASGGTSGRGNQETQYF	TGTGCCAGCGGCGGGACTAGCGGGAGGGGAAATCAAGAGACCCAGTACTTC
TRBJ2-1	-	TRBV7-3	-	CASSLGQANNEQFF	TGTGCCAGCAGCTTAGGTCAGGCGAACAATGAGCAGTTCTTC
TRBJ2-6	TRBD1	TRBV19	-	CASSIEGTGGTGANVLTF	TGTGCCAGTAGTATCGAGGGGACAGGGGGCACTGGGGCCAACGTCCTGACTTTC
TRBJ2-3	TRBD2	TRBV18	-	CASVPGLAGARDTQYF	TGTGCCAGCGTCCCGGGACTAGCGGGAGCGAGAGATACGCAGTATTTT
TRBJ2-2	TRBD2	TRBV7-3	-	CASSLLPPGLAGGPGTGELFF	TGTGCCAGCAGCTTGCTACCCCCAGGTCTAGCGGGAGGGCCGGGGACCGGGGAGCTGTTTTTT
TRBJ2-2	-	TRBV2	-	CASSGSSSMNTGELFF	TGTGCCAGCAGTGGTTCTAGCAGTATGAACACCGGGGAGCTGTTTTTT
TRBJ1-5	-	TRBV27	-	CASGLTGGNQPQHF	TGTGCCAGCGGTTTGACGGGGGGCAATCAGCCCCAGCATTTT
TRBJ2-5	TRBD1	TRBV18	-	CASSPPTGYRETQYF	TGTGCCAGCTCACCCCCGACAGGGTACAGAGAGACCCAGTACTTC
TRBJ1-5	-	TRBV28	-	CATWGVGQPQHF	TGTGCCACCTGGGGCGTTGGTCAGCCCCAGCATTTT
TRBJ1-1	TRBD1	TRBV5-1	-	CASSSTTLTGGRNIF	TGCGCCAGCAGCTCAACTACCCTGACAGGGGGCCGGAACATATTT
TRBJ1-2	-	TRBV30	-	CAWSKAVRDGYTF	TGTGCCTGGAGTAAGGCAGTTCGGGATGGCTACACCTTC
TRBJ1-1	-	TRBV28	-	CASKSRRNTEAFF	TGTGCCAGCAAGAGCAGGCGGAACACTGAAGCTTTCTTT
TRBJ1-3	TRBD1	TRBV15	-	CATSHQDRVGNTIYF	TGTGCCACCAGCCACCAAGACAGGGTTGGAAACACCATATATTTT
TRBJ2-3	-	TRBV7-3	-	CASSLIQPTENRSTDTQYF	TGTGCCAGCAGCTTAATTCAGCCCACGGAAAACAGAAGCACAGATACGCAGTATTTT
TRBJ2-1	TRBD2	TRBV5-1	-	CASSLAALANNEQFF	TGCGCCAGCAGCTTGGCCGCACTAGCGAACAATGAGCAGTTCTTC
TRBJ2-7	TRBD2	TRBV6-2/TRBV6-3	-	CASSNGLAGDFFEQYF	TGTGCCAGCAGCAACGGACTAGCGGGAGATTTCTTCGAGCAGTACTTC
TRBJ2-7	-	TRBV9	few	CASSQGRTDSRREQYF	TGTGCCAGCAGCCAGGGGCGAACAGACTCACGGCGAGAGCAGTACTTC
TRBJ2-3	-	TRBV6-1	-	CASSDKVHHLGGENTQYF	TGTGCCAGCAGTGACAAAGTCCATCATCTGGGGGGAGAAAATACGCAGTATTTT
TRBJ1-2	-	TRBV27	-	CASKTDRTDGGYTF	TGTGCCAGCAAAACCGATCGGACAGACGGGGGCTACACCTTC
TRBJ2-7	-	TRBV7-9	-	CASSLAAFNYEQYF	TGTGCCAGCAGCTTAGCAGCCTTCAACTACGAGCAGTACTTC
TRBJ2-1	TRBD2	TRBV9	-	CASSVTGGRADNEQFF	TGTGCCAGCAGCGTAACCGGCGGGAGGGCGGACAATGAGCAGTTCTTC
TRBJ2-1	TRBD2	TRBV7-8	-	CASSPFGGSYNEQFF	TGTGCCAGCAGCCCTTTCGGGGGGTCCTACAATGAGCAGTTCTTC
TRBJ1-2	-	TRBV5-5	-	CASSYDRSYGYTF	TGTGCCAGCAGCTACGACAGGTCCTACGGCTACACCTTC
TRBJ1-2	TRBD1	TRBV2	once	CASSTGTAYGYTF	TGTGCCAGCAGCACCGGGACAGCCTATGGCTACACCTTC
TRBJ1-5	-	TRBV3-1/TRBV3-2	-	CASSQGVGWQPQHF	TGTGCCAGCAGCCAAGGGGTGGGCTGGCAGCCCCAGCATTTT
TRBJ1-2	-	TRBV27	once	CASSFSGSKEGYTF	TGTGCCAGCAGTTTTTCGGGATCCAAGGAAGGCTACACCTTC
TRBJ2-7	-	TRBV5-6	-	CASSFRSSPIYEQYF	TGTGCCAGCAGTTTTAGATCCTCACCTATCTACGAGCAGTACTTC
TRBJ1-6	-	TRBV19	many	CASSAGAESPLHF	TGTGCCAGTAGTGCAGGGGCAGAATCACCCCTCCACTTT
TRBJ1-1	-	TRBV14	-	CASSSRAEAFF	TGTGCCAGCAGCTCGCGAGCTGAAGCTTTCTTT
TRBJ1-2	-	TRBV27	-	CASSLGGVGYGYTF	TGTGCCAGCAGTTTAGGGGGGGTCGGCTATGGCTACACCTTC
TRBJ2-1	TRBD2	TRBV29-1	few	CSVALRLAGDNEQFF	TGCAGCGTTGCCCTAAGACTAGCGGGGGACAATGAGCAGTTCTTC
TRBJ2-5	TRBD1	TRBV19	-	CASSIQDRGWETQYF	TGTGCCAGTAGTATCCAGGACAGGGGTTGGGAGACCCAGTACTTC
TRBJ2-1	-	TRBV27	-	CASREEAGGPYNEQFF	TGTGCCAGCAGGGAAGAAGCAGGGGGGCCCTACAATGAGCAGTTCTTC
TRBJ1-1	TRBD1	TRBV28	-	CAVTGTTEAFF	TGTGCCGTGACAGGGACCACTGAAGCTTTCTTT
TRBJ1-6	TRBD1	TRBV15	-	CATSRARGQTNSPLHF	TGTGCCACCAGCAGAGCAAGGGGACAGACAAATTCACCCCTCCACTTT
TRBJ2-5	-	TRBV5-1	-	CASSFPAEETQYF	TGCGCCAGCAGCTTTCCCGCGGAAGAGACCCAGTACTTC
TRBJ2-1	-	TRBV7-3	few	CASSPRVGNEQFF	TGTGCCAGCAGCCCCCGGGTAGGCAATGAGCAGTTCTTC
TRBJ2-2	-	TRBV27	-	CASSLEGNANTGELFF	TGTGCCAGCAGTCTCGAGGGCAATGCGAACACCGGGGAGCTGTTTTTT
TRBJ2-2	-	TRBV6-2/TRBV6-3	-	CASSYFQGTGELFF	TGTGCCAGCAGTTACTTCCAGGGGACCGGGGAGCTGTTTTTT
TRBJ1-6	TRBD1	TRBV30	-	CASQDRFNSPLHF	TGTGCCAGCCAGGACAGGTTTAATTCACCCCTCCACTTT